This TCR beta chain appears in the sequencing data of a study of T cells in Graves' hyperthyroidism and ophthalmopathy. CDR1 and CDR2 from the germline V gene are MGHRA and YSYEKL. Trimming cost V 4 bases and J 1 base, with 10 bases left between them. The CDR3 is made up of 14 amino acids. The CDR3 regions of TCR beta were amplified from RNA transcripts. RT-PCR in the first round (using the HTBI primer set) targeted the TCR CDR3. TCRdb passed the multiplex PCR reads through MiXCR, listing each CDR3 protein once. The sample carries around 500,000 distinct CDR3 sequences, approximately 15% recorded once. This clonotype was detected ten times or more.

This receptor was identified in a woman aged 18-29 years with Graves' hyperthyroidism. What was sequenced was blood. This chain connects TRBV4-1 to TRBJ1-1, with a weak D call TRBD1 (5 bases). This chain's CDR3 is CASSRVQENTEAFF. For the CDR3, the DNA is TGCGCCAGCAGCCGAGTACAGGAGAACACTGAAGCTTTCTTT.